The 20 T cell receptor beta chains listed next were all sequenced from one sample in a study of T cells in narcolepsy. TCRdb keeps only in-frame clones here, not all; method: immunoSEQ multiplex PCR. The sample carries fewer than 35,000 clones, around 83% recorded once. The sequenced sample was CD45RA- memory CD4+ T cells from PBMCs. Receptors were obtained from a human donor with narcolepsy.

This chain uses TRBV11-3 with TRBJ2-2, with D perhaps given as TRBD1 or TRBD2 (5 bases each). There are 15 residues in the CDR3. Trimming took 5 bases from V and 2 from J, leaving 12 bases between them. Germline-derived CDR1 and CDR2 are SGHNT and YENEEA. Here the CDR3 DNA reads TGTGCCAGCAGCACCCGGGACGGCAACACCGGGGAGCTGTTTTTT. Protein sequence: CASSTRDGNTGELFF. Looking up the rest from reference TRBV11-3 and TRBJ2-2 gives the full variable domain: EAGVVQSPRYKIIEKKQPVAFWCNPISGHNTLYWYLQNLGQGPELLIRYENEEAVDDSQLPKDRFSAERLKGVDSTLKIQPAELGDSAVYLCASSTRDGNTGELFFGEGSRLTVL.

CDR3 protein: CASSPGPNYYGYTF. CDR3 nucleotides: TGTGCCAGCAGTCCCGGGCCCAACTACTATGGCTACACCTTC. This rearrangement joins TRBV2 to TRBJ1-2; D not certain. Trimming left V 5 bases short and J 3 bases short, with 13 bases between. The CDR3 runs 14 residues. In germline, CDR1 is SNHLY, CDR2 FYNNEI. Full variable domain (remainder filled in from reference TRBV2 and TRBJ1-2): EPEVTQTPSHQVTQMGQEVILRCVPISNHLYFYWYRQILGQKVEFLVSFYNNEISEKSEIFDDQFSVERPDGSNFTLKIRSTKLEDSAMYFCASSPGPNYYGYTFGSGTRLTVV.

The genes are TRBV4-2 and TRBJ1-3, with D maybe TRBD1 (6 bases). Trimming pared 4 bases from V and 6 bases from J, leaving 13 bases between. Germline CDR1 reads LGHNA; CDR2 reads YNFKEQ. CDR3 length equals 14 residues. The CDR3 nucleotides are TGTGCCAGCAGCCCCAGGGGAACCACAAACACCATATATTTT. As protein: CASSPRGTTNTIYF.

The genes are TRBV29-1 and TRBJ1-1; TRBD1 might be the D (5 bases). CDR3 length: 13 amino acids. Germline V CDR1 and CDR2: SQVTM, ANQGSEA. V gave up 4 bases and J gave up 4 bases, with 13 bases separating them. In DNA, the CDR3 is TGCAGCGTTGCGGCAGGGAGGACCACTGAAGCTTTCTTT. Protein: CSVAAGRTTEAFF.

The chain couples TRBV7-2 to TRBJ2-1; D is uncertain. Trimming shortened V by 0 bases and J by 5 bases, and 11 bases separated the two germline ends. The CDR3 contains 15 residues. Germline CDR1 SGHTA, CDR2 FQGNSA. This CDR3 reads CASSLAVQGHNEQFF. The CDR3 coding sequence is TGTGCCAGCAGCTTAGCGGTGCAAGGCCACAATGAGCAGTTCTTC.

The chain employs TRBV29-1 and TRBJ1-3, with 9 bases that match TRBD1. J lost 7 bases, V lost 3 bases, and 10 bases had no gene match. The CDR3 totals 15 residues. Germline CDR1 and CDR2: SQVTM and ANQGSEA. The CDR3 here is CSVDSGQGTSNTIYF. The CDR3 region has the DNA TGCAGCGTTGACAGCGGACAGGGGACTTCTAACACCATATATTTT.

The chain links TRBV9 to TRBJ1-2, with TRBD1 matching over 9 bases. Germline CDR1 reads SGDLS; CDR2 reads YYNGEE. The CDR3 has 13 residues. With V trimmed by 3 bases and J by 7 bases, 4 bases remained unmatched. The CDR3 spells CASSANRGLGYTF. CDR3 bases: TGTGCCAGCAGCGCCAACAGGGGGCTTGGCTACACCTTC.

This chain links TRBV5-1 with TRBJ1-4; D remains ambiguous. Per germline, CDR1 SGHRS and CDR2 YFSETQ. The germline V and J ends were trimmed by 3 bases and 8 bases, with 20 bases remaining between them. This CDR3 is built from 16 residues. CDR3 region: CASSSGSQPKGEKLFF. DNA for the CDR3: TGCGCCAGCAGCTCCGGGAGCCAACCCAAAGGGGAAAAACTGTTTTTT.

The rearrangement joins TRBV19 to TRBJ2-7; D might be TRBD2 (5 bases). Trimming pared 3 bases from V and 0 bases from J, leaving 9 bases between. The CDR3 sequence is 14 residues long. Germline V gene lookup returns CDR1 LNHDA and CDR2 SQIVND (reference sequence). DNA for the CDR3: TGTGCCAGTAGTATCGCCGGGGTCTCCTACGAGCAGTACTTC. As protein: CASSIAGVSYEQYF. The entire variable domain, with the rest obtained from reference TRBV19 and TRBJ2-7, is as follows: DGGITQSPKYLFRKEGQNVTLSCEQNLNHDAMYWYRQDPGQGLRLIYYSQIVNDFQKGDIAEGYSVSREKKESFPLTVTSAQKNPTAFYLCASSIAGVSYEQYFGPGTRLTVT.

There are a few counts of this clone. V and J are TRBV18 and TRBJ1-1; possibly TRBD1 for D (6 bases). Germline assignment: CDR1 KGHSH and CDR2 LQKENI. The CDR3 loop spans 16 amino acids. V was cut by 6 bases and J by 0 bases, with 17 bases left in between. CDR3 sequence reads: CASSLRGASLNTEAFF. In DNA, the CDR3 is TGTGCCAGCTCGTTAAGGGGGGCAAGTTTGAACACTGAAGCTTTCTTT.

The CDR3 is CASIGATTFGETQYF. In DNA, the CDR3 is TGTGCCAGCATCGGTGCTACCACCTTCGGGGAGACCCAGTACTTC. The chain employs TRBV6-1 and TRBJ2-5, with D uncertain. Germline V gene data show CDR1 as MNHNS and CDR2 as SASEGT. The V gene lost 7 bases and the J gene lost 5 bases, with 20 bases spanning the gap. The CDR3 loop spans 15 amino acids.

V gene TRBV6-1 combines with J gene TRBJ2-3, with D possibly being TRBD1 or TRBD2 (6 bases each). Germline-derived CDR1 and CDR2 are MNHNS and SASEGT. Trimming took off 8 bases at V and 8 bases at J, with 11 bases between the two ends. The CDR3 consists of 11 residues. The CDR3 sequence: CASLGGGTQYF. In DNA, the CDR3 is TGTGCCAGCCTTGGAGGGGGTACGCAGTATTTT.

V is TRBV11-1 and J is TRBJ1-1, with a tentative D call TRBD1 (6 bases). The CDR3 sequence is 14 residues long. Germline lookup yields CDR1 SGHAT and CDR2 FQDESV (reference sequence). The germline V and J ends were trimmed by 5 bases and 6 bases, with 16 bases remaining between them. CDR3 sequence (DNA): TGTGCCAGCAGCCACGGGGGGGCACGCCCTGAAGCTTTCTTT. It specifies CASSHGGARPEAFF. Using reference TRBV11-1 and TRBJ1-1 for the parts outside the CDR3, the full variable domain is EAEVAQSPRYKITEKSQAVAFWCDPISGHATLYWYRQILGQGPELLVQFQDESVVDDSQLPKDRFSAERLKGVDSTLKIQPAELGDSAMYLCASSHGGARPEAFFGQGTRLTVV.

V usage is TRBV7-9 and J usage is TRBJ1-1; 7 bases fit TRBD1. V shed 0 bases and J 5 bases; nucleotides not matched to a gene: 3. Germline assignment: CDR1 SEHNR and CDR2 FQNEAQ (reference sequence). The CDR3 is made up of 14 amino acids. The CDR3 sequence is CASSLAQGRTEAFF. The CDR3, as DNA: TGTGCCAGCAGCTTAGCACAGGGGAGAACTGAAGCTTTCTTT.

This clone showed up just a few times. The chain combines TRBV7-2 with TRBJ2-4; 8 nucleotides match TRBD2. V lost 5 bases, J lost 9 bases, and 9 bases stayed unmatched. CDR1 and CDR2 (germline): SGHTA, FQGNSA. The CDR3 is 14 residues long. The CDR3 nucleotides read TGTGCCAGCAGCCCGCCCGGGACTAGGCCCATTCAGTACTTC. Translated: CASSPPGTRPIQYF.

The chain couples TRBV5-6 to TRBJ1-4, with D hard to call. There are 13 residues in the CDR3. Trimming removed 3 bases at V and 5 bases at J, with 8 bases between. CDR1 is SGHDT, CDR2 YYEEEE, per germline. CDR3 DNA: TGTGCCAGCAGCTCGGACGGGAATGAAAAACTGTTTTTT. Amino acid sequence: CASSSDGNEKLFF. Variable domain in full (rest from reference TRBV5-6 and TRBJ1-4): DAGVTQSPTHLIKTRGQQVTLRCSPKSGHDTVSWYQQALGQGPQFIFQYYEEEERQRGNFPDRFSGHQFPNYSSELNVNALLLGDSALYLCASSSDGNEKLFFGSGTQLSVL.

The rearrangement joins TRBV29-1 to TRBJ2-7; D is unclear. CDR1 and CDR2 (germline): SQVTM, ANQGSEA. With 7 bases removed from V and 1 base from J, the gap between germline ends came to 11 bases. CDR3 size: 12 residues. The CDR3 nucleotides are TGCAGCGCCGAGGACGGATCCTACGAGCAGTACTTC. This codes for CSAEDGSYEQYF.

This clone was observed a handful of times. The CDR3 DNA sequence: TGCGCCAGCAGCCAAGTCCCCCATAGGGGAGAGACCCAGTACTTC. Amino acids: CASSQVPHRGETQYF. The chain carries TRBV4-1 and TRBJ2-5; possibly TRBD1 for D (5 bases). Germline V gene data show CDR1 as MGHRA and CDR2 as YSYEKL. CDR3 length equals 15 residues. The germline V and J ends were trimmed by 1 base and 4 bases, with 13 bases remaining between them.

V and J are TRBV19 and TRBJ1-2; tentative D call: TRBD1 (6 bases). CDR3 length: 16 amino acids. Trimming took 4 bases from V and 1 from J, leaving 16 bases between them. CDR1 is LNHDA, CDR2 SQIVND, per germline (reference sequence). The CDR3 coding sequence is TGTGCCAGTAGTAGTCCAGCGGGGGCCCGTAACTATGGCTACACCTTC. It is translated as CASSSPAGARNYGYTF. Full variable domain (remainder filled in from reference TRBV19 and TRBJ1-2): DGGITQSPKYLFRKEGQNVTLSCEQNLNHDAMYWYRQDPGQGLRLIYYSQIVNDFQKGDIAEGYSVSREKKESFPLTVTSAQKNPTAFYLCASSSPAGARNYGYTFGSGTRLTVV.

CDR3 region: CASSQGTGSYGYTF. The CDR3 bases are TGTGCCAGCAGCCAAGGAACGGGGAGCTATGGCTACACCTTC. The chain couples TRBV4-2 to TRBJ1-2; D is uncertain. The CDR3 is 14 amino acids. V lost 1 base and J lost 4, with 10 bases in between. The V gene's germline CDR1 is LGHNA and CDR2 YNFKEQ.